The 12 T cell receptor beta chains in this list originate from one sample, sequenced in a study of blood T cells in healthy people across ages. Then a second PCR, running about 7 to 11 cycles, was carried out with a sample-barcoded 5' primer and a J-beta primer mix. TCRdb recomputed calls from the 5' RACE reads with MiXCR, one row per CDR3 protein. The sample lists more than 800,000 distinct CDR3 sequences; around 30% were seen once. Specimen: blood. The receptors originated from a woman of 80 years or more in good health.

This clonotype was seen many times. CDR3 region: CATQTGVTSGANVLTF. The CDR3 DNA is TGCGCCACCCAGACAGGGGTCACCTCTGGGGCCAACGTCCTGACTTTC. The V call is TRBV5-1, the J call TRBJ2-6; 8 bases align to TRBD1. V was clipped by 9 bases and J by 0 bases; unmatched bases: 8. In germline, CDR1 is SGHRS, CDR2 YFSETQ. The CDR3 contains 16 residues.

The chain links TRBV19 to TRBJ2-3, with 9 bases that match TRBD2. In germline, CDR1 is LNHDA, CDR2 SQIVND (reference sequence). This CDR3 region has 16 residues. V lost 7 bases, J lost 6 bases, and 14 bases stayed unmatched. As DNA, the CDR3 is TGTGCCAGTATCGCGGGGAGCCTAGCGGGGTTGGATACGCAGTATTTT. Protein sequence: CASIAGSLAGLDTQYF. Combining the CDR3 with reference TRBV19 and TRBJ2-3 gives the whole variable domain DGGITQSPKYLFRKEGQNVTLSCEQNLNHDAMYWYRQDPGQGLRLIYYSQIVNDFQKGDIAEGYSVSREKKESFPLTVTSAQKNPTAFYLCASIAGSLAGLDTQYFGPGTRLTVL.

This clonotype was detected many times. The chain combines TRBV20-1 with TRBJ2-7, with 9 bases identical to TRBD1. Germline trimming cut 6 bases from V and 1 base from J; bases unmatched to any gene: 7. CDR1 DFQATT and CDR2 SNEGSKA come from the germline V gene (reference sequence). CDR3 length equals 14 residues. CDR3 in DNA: TGCAGTGCCTCCGGGGGACAGGGTTCCTACGAGCAGTACTTC. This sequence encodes CSASGGQGSYEQYF.

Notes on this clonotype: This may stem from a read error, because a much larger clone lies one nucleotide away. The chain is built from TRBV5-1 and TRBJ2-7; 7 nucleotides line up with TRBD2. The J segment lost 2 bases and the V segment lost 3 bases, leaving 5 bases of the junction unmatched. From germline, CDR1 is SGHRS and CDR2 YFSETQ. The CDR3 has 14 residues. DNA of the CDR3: TGCGCCAGCAGCTCGGGAGGCGTTACCTACGAGCAGTACTTC. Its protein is CASSSGGVTYEQYF.

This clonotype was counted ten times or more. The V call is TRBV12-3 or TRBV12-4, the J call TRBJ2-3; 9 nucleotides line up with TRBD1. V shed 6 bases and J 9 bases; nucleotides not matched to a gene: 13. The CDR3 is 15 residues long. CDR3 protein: CASRTSTGGEGTQYF. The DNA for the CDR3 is TGTGCCAGCAGGACTTCAACAGGGGGCGAGGGGACGCAGTATTTT.

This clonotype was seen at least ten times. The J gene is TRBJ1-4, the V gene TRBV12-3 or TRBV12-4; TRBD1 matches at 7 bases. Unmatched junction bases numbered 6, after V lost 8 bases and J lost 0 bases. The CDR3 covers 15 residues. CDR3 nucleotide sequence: TGTGCCAGCCAGGGGGAGGGGGCAACTAATGAAAAACTGTTTTTT. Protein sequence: CASQGEGATNEKLFF.

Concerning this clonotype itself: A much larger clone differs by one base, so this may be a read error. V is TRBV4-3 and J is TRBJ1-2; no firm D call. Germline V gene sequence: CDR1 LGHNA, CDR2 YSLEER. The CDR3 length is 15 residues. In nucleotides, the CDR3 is TGCGCCAGCGGCCACCTCGGCAGCAATTACTATGGCTACACCTTC. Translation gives CASGHLGSNYYGYTF.

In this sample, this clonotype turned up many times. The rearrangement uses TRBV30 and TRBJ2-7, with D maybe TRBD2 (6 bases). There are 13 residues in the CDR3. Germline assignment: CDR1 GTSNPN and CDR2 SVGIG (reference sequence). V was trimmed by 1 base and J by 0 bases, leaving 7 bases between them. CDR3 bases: TGTGCCTGGAGTGACGGGAGCTCCTACGAGCAGTACTTC. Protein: CAWSDGSSYEQYF.

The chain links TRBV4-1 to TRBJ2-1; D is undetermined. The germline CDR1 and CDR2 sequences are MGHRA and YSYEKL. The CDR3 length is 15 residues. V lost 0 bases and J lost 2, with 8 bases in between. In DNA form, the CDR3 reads TGCGCCAGCAGCCAAGACTCGATGACCTACAATGAGCAGTTCTTC. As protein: CASSQDSMTYNEQFF.

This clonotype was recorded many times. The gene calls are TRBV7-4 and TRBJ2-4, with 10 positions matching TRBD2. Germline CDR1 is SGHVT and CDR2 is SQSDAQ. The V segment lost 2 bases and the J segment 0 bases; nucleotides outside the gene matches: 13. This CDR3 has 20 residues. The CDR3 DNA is TGTGCCAGCAGCTTAAACCCCTGGAGCGGGGGGGTTCTAGCCAAAAACATTCAGTACTTC. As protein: CASSLNPWSGGVLAKNIQYF.

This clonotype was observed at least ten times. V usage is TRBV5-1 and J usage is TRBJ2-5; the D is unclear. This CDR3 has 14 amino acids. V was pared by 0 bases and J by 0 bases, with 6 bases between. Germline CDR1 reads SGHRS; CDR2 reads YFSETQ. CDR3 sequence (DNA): TGCGCCAGCAGCTTGGTTCGACACCAAGAGACCCAGTACTTC. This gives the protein CASSLVRHQETQYF.

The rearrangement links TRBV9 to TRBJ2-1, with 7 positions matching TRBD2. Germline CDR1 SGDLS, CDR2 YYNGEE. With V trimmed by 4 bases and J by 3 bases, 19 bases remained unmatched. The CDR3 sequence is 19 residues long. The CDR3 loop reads CASSLRPRGSSDLYNEQFF. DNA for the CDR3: TGTGCCAGCAGCCTTCGTCCGCGGGGGAGCTCCGACCTCTACAATGAGCAGTTCTTC.